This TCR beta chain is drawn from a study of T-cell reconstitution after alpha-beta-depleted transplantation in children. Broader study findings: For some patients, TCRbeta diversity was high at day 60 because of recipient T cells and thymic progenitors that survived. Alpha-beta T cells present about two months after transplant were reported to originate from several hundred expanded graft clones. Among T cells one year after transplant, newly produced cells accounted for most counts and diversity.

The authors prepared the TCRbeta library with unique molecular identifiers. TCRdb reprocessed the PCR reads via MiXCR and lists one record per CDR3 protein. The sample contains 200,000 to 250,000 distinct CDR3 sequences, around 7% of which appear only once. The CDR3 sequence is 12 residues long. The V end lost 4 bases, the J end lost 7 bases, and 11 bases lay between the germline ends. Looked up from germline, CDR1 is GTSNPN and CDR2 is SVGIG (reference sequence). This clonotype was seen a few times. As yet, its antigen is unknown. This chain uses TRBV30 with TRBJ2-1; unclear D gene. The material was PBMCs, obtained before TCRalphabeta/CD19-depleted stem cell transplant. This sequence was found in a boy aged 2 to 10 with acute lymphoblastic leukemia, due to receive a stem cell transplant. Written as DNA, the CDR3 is TGTGCCTGGAAGAGAAATGGAAATGAGCAGTTCTTC. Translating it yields CAWKRNGNEQFF. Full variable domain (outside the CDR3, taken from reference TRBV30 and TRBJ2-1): SQTIHQWPATLVQPVGSPLSLECTVEGTSNPNLYWYRQAAGRGLQLLFYSVGIGQISSEVPQNLSASRPQDRQFILSSKKLLLSDSGFYLCAWKRNGNEQFFGPGTRLTVL.